The next 27 T cell receptor beta chains were all read from a single sample in a study of T cell repertoires in cytomegalovirus infection. Using its own MiXCR run on the reads, TCRdb lists one record per CDR3 protein. The sample holds a few hundred thousand distinct CDR3 sequences; roughly a sixth are singletons and the top ten take approximately 12%. The source material was PBMCs. Every receptor here comes from a human donor in good health (CMV status not recorded). Some clones in this sample may be carry-over from other donors' samples.

This rearrangement joins TRBV27 to TRBJ2-5; possibly TRBD1 or TRBD2 for D (5 bases each). V lost 3 bases and J lost 5, with 13 bases in between. Per germline, CDR1 MNHEY and CDR2 SMNVEV (reference sequence). The CDR3 loop spans 14 amino acids. This chain's CDR3 is CASSLRGGPETQYF. CDR3 coding DNA: TGTGCCAGCAGTTTGAGGGGCGGTCCGGAGACCCAGTACTTC.

CDR3 bases: TGTGCCAGCAGCAAACTACAGGGGGGATACGAGCAGTACTTC. It encodes CASSKLQGGYEQYF. The chain uses TRBV12-3 or TRBV12-4 and TRBJ2-7, with TRBD1 matching 8 bases. The CDR3 extends over 14 amino acids. V lost 6 bases and J lost 4; bases outside the gene matches: 8.

The V call is TRBV7-9, the J call TRBJ1-5; D is unclear. Trimming took off 5 bases at V and 2 bases at J, with 13 bases between the two ends. The germline CDR1 and CDR2 sequences are SEHNR and FQNEAQ (reference sequence). The CDR3 contains 15 residues. In DNA form, the CDR3 reads TGTGCCAGCAGCCGCGGTAACTTGGGCAATCAGCCCCAGCATTTT. Encoded protein: CASSRGNLGNQPQHF.

This clonotype was recorded a few times. This chain joins TRBV9 and TRBJ1-2; possibly TRBD1 for D (5 bases). This CDR3 has 14 residues. CDR1 SGDLS and CDR2 YYNGEE come from the germline V gene. Trimming pared 0 bases from V and 6 bases from J, leaving 12 bases between. The CDR3 DNA reads as TGTGCCAGCAGCGTAGCTGGGACGGACCATGGCTACACCTTC. This translates into CASSVAGTDHGYTF.

The genes are TRBV7-2 and TRBJ2-1; no clear D. Trimming cost V 3 bases and J 0 bases, with 21 bases left between them. The germline V gene has CDR1 SGHTA and CDR2 FQGNSA. The CDR3 runs to 19 residues. CDR3 region: CASSFVYRTAISSYNEQFF. In nucleotides, the CDR3 is TGTGCCAGCAGCTTTGTATATCGCACAGCGATAAGCTCCTACAATGAGCAGTTCTTC.

This clonotype was seen at least ten times. J is TRBJ1-6 and V is TRBV10-3; D perhaps matches TRBD1 (5 bases). The CDR3 spans 15 residues. Between the trimmed V and J ends, which lost 4 bases and 5 bases, there was a span of 12 bases. Germline-derived CDR1 and CDR2 are ENHRY and SYGVKD. The CDR3 protein is CAISGGSGDNSPLHF. In nucleotides, the CDR3 is TGTGCCATCAGTGGAGGCTCGGGGGATAATTCACCCCTCCACTTT.

This chain joins TRBV7-3 and TRBJ2-3; 8 bases line up with TRBD2. The V gene's germline CDR1 is SGHTA and CDR2 FQGTGA. The V and J ends lost 1 base and 2 bases, in that order; junction bases with no gene match: 5. The length of the CDR3 is 16 residues. Here the CDR3 reads CASSLKSAGDTDTQYF. The CDR3 DNA follows: TGTGCCAGCAGCTTAAAGTCAGCGGGGGACACAGATACGCAGTATTTT.

This clonotype showed up many times. The chain combines TRBV12-3 or TRBV12-4 with TRBJ2-5, with TRBD1 identical over 7 bases. The V gene end was trimmed by 5 bases and the J gene end by 1 base; junction bases not matched to a gene: 7. The CDR3 covers 15 residues. In DNA, the CDR3 is TGTGCCAGCAGTCCCGGGACAGACCTCCAAGAGACCCAGTACTTC. It codes for CASSPGTDLQETQYF.

The chain joins TRBV6-1 to TRBJ1-6, with 9 bases identical to TRBD1. The CDR3 is made up of 15 amino acids. CDR1 and CDR2 (germline): MNHNS, SASEGT. With 2 bases clipped from V and 7 bases from J, the junction kept 3 bases outside the gene matches. The CDR3 DNA reads TGTGCCAGCAGTGAAAGGGGGACAGGGAATTCACCCCTCCACTTT. Amino acids: CASSERGTGNSPLHF.

The J gene is TRBJ1-6, the V gene TRBV28; D remains unclear. Per the germline V gene, CDR1 is MDHEN and CDR2 is SYDVKM. This CDR3 is built from 16 residues. Trimming removed 2 bases at V and 7 bases at J, with 15 bases between. The CDR3 sequence is CASSLPKTWINSPLHF. The CDR3 DNA is TGTGCCAGCAGTTTACCTAAGACATGGATCAATTCACCCCTCCACTTT.

This clonotype was seen ten or more times. V usage is TRBV20-1 and J usage is TRBJ1-2, with no clear D. The germline V gene has CDR1 DFQATT and CDR2 SNEGSKA (reference sequence). Trimming took 1 base from V and 5 from J, leaving 20 bases between them. This CDR3 comprises 16 residues. The CDR3 nucleotides read TGCAGTGCTAGAGTTGGGCGTCCTTCGTCTTTATATGGCTACACCTTC. This gives the protein CSARVGRPSSLYGYTF.

This clonotype was counted between two and nine times. V and J are TRBV7-2 and TRBJ2-5; 8 nucleotides align to TRBD2. This CDR3 contains 15 residues. Looked up from germline, CDR1 is SGHTA and CDR2 is FQGNSA. V was clipped by 5 bases and J by 5 bases; unmatched bases: 10. CDR3 DNA sequence: TGTGCCAGCAGCGCCCAGTGGGGCGGGGGGGAGACCCAGTACTTC. Translation: CASSAQWGGGETQYF.

This clonotype was observed a handful of times. The chain joins TRBV4-1 to TRBJ2-7; TRBD1 matches 10 bases. This CDR3 contains 16 residues. V lost 0 bases, J lost 3 bases, and 5 bases stayed unmatched. Germline V gene sequence: CDR1 MGHRA, CDR2 YSYEKL. The CDR3 sequence is CASSQDQGQGIYEQYF. CDR3 bases: TGCGCCAGCAGCCAAGATCAGGGACAGGGGATCTACGAGCAGTACTTC.

This clonotype has a count of ten or more. This chain links TRBV7-2 with TRBJ2-3; TRBD2 aligns across 8 bases. The V gene end was trimmed by 2 bases and the J gene end by 4 bases; junction bases not matched to a gene: 5. There are 15 residues in the CDR3. Germline-derived CDR1 and CDR2 are SGHTA and FQGNSA. The CDR3 region has the DNA TGTGCCAGCAGCTTAAATGCGGGGGGTTCAGATACGCAGTATTTT. This sequence encodes CASSLNAGGSDTQYF.

This clonotype has ten or more counts. The rearrangement uses TRBV19 and TRBJ2-2, with D possibly TRBD2 on 6 matching bases. This CDR3 region has 18 residues. Per the germline V gene, CDR1 is LNHDA and CDR2 is SQIVND (reference sequence). Trimming cost V 8 bases and J 0 bases, with 22 bases left between them. This CDR3 is CASAGGARTKTNTGELFF. In DNA form, the CDR3 reads TGTGCCAGTGCAGGAGGGGCCAGGACCAAAACGAACACCGGGGAGCTGTTTTTT.

The rearrangement uses TRBV7-2 and TRBJ2-3, with 8 bases aligning to TRBD2. CDR3 length: 16 residues. V trimming: 7 bases; J trimming: 4 bases; junction bases outside the gene matches: 13. Germline V gene lookup returns CDR1 SGHTA and CDR2 FQGNSA. Written as DNA, the CDR3 is TGTGCCAGCAAAGCCCGGGGGGGCAGAAACTCAGATACGCAGTATTTT. It yields the protein CASKARGGRNSDTQYF.

Of note for this clonotype: This may be a read error: a much more frequent sequence differs by one nucleotide. The chain links TRBV10-3 to TRBJ1-5; no clear D. The germline V gene has CDR1 ENHRY and CDR2 SYGVKD. The CDR3 is made up of 12 amino acids. CDR3 residues: CAISGDDQPRHF. CDR3 bases: TGTGCCATCAGTGGCGATGATCAGCCCCGGCATTTT.

This clonotype has just a few counts. The chain recombines TRBV27 with TRBJ2-3; possible D gene TRBD1, 6 bases. The ends were cut back, 9 bases at V and 0 bases at J, with 16 bases in the middle. The CDR3 has 15 amino acids. Germline-derived CDR1 and CDR2 are MNHEY and SMNVEV (reference sequence). CDR3 sequence (DNA): TGTGCCAGTGTCGAACAGGGCAAGAGCACAGATACGCAGTATTTT. It yields the protein CASVEQGKSTDTQYF.

This clonotype was picked up many times. J is TRBJ2-3 and V is TRBV7-2, with 7 bases matching TRBD2. Germline CDR1 and CDR2: SGHTA and FQGNSA. The CDR3 runs 15 residues. Unmatched junction bases numbered 4, after V lost 2 bases and J lost 2 bases. CDR3 sequence: CASSLRGGDTDTQYF. CDR3 bases: TGTGCCAGCAGCTTACGGGGAGGGGACACAGATACGCAGTATTTT.

About this clonotype itself: Being one base from a much bigger clone, this may be a read error. Written as DNA, the CDR3 is TGTACCAGCAGCTTAGGAGGGAGGGGAAATGAAAAACTGTTTTTT. The encoded protein is CTSSLGGRGNEKLFF. The J gene is TRBJ1-4, the V gene TRBV7-2; D possibly corresponds to TRBD1 (5 bases). V lost 1 base to trimming and J lost 5 bases, with 11 bases between them. Looked up from germline, CDR1 is SGHTA and CDR2 is FQGNSA. CDR3 length equals 15 residues.

V gene TRBV19 combines with J gene TRBJ2-1; possibly TRBD1 or TRBD2 for D (5 bases each). This CDR3 has 14 amino acids. Germline V gives CDR1 LNHDA, CDR2 SQIVND (reference sequence). V was cut by 3 bases and J by 5 bases, with 11 bases left in between. In DNA, the CDR3 is TGTGCCAGTAGTATTTGGGGGAGCGACAATGAGCAGTTCTTC. Translation gives CASSIWGSDNEQFF. Full variable domain (missing parts from reference TRBV19 and TRBJ2-1): DGGITQSPKYLFRKEGQNVTLSCEQNLNHDAMYWYRQDPGQGLRLIYYSQIVNDFQKGDIAEGYSVSREKKESFPLTVTSAQKNPTAFYLCASSIWGSDNEQFFGPGTRLTVL.

This clonotype came up a few times. This sequence may be a read error, since a much larger clone differs from it by one base. This chain connects TRBV7-2 to TRBJ1-5; unclear D gene. Germline CDR1 and CDR2: SGHTA and FQGNSA. Trimming removed 0 bases at V and 3 bases at J, with 3 bases between. The CDR3 length is 13 residues. The CDR3 reads CASSLADNQPQHF. In DNA, the CDR3 is TGTGCCAGCAGCTTAGCGGACAATCAGCCCCAGCATTTT.

There are a few counts of this clonotype. The genes are TRBV6-1 and TRBJ1-2; D might be TRBD1 (6 bases). Germline V CDR1 and CDR2: MNHNS, SASEGT. Trimming removed 0 bases at V and 4 bases at J, with 12 bases between. The length of the CDR3 is 15 residues. CDR3 in DNA: TGTGCCAGCAGTGAAGCCCAGGGGTCTTTCTATGGCTACACCTTC. Translating it yields CASSEAQGSFYGYTF.

This clonotype appeared a few times. The chain recombines TRBV24-1 with TRBJ2-1; 11 bases match TRBD2. The CDR3 is 13 residues long. Germline assignment: CDR1 KGHDR and CDR2 SFDVKD. V shed 9 bases, J shed 8 bases, and the junction held 5 bases outside the gene matches. CDR3 nucleotide sequence: TGTGCCACCGGAGTAGCGGGGGGGGATGAGCAGTTCTTC. Protein product: CATGVAGGDEQFF.

This clonotype appeared a few times. This chain uses TRBV5-4 with TRBJ2-7; the D gene is possibly TRBD1 (5 bases). The CDR3 loop spans 15 amino acids. V was trimmed by 0 bases and J by 3 bases, leaving 13 bases between them. CDR1 is SGHNT, CDR2 YYREEE, per germline (reference sequence). The CDR3 DNA reads TGTGCCAGCAGCTTGGTTGCAGGGATGAGCTACGAGCAGTACTTC. As protein: CASSLVAGMSYEQYF.

V and J are TRBV3-1 and TRBJ1-4; maybe TRBD1 (6 bases). Trimming removed 4 bases at V and 8 bases at J, with 14 bases between. Per the germline V gene, CDR1 is LGHDT and CDR2 is YNNKEL (reference sequence). The CDR3 length is 14 residues. CDR3 sequence: CASSPPGHEEKLFF. The CDR3 bases are TGTGCCAGCAGCCCTCCGGGACATGAAGAAAAACTGTTTTTT.

This clonotype was observed at least ten times. The rearrangement links TRBV12-3 or TRBV12-4 to TRBJ2-7; TRBD1 aligns across 8 bases. CDR3 length equals 15 residues. With 2 bases clipped from V and 3 bases from J, the junction kept 6 bases outside the gene matches. CDR3: CASSLPWTGSYEQYF. In nucleotides, the CDR3 is TGTGCCAGCAGTTTACCCTGGACAGGGAGCTACGAGCAGTACTTC.